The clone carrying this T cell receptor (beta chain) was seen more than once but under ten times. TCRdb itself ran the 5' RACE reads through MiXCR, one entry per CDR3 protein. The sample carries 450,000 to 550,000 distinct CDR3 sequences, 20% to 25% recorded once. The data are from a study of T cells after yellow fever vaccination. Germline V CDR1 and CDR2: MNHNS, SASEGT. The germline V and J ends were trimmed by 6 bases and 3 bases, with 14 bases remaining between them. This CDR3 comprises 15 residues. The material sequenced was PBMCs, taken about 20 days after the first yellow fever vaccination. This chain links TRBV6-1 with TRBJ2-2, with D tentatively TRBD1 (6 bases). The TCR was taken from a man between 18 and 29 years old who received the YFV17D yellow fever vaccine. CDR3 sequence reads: CASRNPTGYTGELFF. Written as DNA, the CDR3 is TGTGCCAGCAGAAATCCTACAGGGTACACCGGGGAGCTGTTTTTT.